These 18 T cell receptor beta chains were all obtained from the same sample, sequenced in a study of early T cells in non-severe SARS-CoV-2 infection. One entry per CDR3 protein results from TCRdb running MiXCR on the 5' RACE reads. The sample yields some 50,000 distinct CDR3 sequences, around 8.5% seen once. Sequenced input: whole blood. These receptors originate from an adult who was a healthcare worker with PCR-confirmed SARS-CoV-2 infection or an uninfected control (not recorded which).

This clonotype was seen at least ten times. The CDR3 sequence is CASSYGQGGNEKLFF. The CDR3, as DNA: TGTGCCAGCAGCTATGGACAGGGCGGGAATGAAAAACTGTTTTTT. V gene TRBV12-3 or TRBV12-4 combines with J gene TRBJ1-4; 8 bases agree with TRBD1. V lost 6 bases, J lost 5 bases, and 8 bases stayed unmatched. The length of the CDR3 is 15 residues.

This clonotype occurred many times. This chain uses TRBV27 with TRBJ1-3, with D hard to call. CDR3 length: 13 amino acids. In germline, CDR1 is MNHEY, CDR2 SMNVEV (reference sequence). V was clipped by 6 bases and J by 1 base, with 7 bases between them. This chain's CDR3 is CASSGVSGNTIYF. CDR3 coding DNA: TGTGCCAGCAGCGGGGTATCTGGAAACACCATATATTTT.

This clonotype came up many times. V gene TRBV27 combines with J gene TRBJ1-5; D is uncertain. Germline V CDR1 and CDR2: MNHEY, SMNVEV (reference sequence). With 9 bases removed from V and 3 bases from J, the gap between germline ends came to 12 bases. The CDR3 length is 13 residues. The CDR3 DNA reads TGTGCCAGTTCGCTGGAGAACAATCAGCCCCAGCATTTT. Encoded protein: CASSLENNQPQHF.

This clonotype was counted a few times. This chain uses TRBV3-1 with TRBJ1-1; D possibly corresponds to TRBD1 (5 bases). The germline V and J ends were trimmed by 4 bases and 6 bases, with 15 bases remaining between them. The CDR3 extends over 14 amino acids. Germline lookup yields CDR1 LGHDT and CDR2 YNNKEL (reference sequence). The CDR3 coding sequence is TGTGCCAGCAGCCTCCGGGAGCAGGGAGCTGAAGCTTTCTTT. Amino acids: CASSLREQGAEAFF.

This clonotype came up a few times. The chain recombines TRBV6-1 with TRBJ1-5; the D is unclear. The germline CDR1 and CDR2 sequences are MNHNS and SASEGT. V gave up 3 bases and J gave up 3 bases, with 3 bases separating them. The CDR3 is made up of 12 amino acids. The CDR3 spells CASSDINQPQHF. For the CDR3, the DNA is TGTGCCAGCAGTGACATCAATCAGCCCCAGCATTTT.

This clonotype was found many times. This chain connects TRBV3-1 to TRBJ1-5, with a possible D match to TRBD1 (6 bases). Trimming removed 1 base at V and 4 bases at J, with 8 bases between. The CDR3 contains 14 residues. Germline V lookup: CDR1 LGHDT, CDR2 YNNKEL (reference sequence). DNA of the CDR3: TGTGCCAGCAGCCAAGGGACAGTGAATCAGCCCCAGCATTTT. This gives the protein CASSQGTVNQPQHF.

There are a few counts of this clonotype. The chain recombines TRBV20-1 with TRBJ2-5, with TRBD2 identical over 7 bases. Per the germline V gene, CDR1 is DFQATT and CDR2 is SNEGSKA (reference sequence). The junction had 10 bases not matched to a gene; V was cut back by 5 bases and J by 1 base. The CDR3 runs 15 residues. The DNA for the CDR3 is TGCAGTGCTGGGGGGGTCACGGGGAGCCAAGAGACCCAGTACTTC. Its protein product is CSAGGVTGSQETQYF.

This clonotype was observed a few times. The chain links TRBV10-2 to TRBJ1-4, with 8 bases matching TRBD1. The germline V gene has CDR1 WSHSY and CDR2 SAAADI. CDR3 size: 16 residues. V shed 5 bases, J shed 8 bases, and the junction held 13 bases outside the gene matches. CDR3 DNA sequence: TGCGCCAGCAGTCCAGGCGGGACAGGCTTTCGAGAAAAACTGTTTTTT. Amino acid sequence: CASSPGGTGFREKLFF.

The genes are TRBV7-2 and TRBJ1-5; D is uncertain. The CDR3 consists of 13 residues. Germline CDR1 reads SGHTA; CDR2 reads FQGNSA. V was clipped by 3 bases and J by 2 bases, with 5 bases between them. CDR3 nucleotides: TGTGCCAGCAGCTTTGACGGCAATCAGCCCCAGCATTTT. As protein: CASSFDGNQPQHF.

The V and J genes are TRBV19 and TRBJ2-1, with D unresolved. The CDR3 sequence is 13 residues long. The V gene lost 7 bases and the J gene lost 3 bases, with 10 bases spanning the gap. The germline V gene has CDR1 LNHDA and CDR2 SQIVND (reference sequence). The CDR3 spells CASMSAYYNEQFF. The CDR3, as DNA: TGTGCCAGTATGTCAGCTTACTACAATGAGCAGTTCTTC.

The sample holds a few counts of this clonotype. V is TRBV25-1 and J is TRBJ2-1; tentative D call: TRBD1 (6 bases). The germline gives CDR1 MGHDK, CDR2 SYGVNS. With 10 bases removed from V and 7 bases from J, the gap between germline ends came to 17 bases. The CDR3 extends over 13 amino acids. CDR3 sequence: CATAQGSRNEQFF. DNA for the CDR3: TGTGCCACTGCACAGGGCTCAAGGAATGAGCAGTTCTTC.

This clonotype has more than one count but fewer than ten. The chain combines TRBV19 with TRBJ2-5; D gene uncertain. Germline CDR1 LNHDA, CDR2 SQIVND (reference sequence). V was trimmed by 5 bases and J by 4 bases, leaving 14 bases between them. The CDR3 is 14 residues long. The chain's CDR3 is CASSSQATRETQYF. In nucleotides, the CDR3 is TGTGCCAGTAGTTCTCAGGCGACTCGAGAGACCCAGTACTTC.

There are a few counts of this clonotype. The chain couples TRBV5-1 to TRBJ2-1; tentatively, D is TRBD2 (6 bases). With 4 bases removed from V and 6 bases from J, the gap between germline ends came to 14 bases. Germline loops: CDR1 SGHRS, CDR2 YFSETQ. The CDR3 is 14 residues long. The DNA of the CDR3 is TGCGCCAGCAGCCCCGGAGGGAGAGCCAATGAGCAGTTCTTC. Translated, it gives CASSPGGRANEQFF.

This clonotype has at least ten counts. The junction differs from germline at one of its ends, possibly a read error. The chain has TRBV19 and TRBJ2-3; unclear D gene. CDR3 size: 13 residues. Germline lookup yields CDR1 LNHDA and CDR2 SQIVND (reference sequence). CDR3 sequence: CASSIQSKDTQYF. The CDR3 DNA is TGTGCCAGTAGTATTCAGAGCAAAGATACGCAGTATTTT. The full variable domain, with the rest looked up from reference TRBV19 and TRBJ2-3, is DGGITQSPKYLFRKEGQNVTLSCEQNLNHDAMYWYRQDPGQGLRLIYYSQIVNDFQKGDIAEGYSVSREKKESFPLTVTSAQKNPTAFYLCASSIQSKDTQYFGPGTRLTVL.

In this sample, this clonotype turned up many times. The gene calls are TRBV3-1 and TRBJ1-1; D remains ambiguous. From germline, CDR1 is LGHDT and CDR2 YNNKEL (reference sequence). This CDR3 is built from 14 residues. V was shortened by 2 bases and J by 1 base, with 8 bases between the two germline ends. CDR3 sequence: CASSQLERNTEAFF. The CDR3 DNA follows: TGTGCCAGCAGCCAACTAGAAAGGAACACTGAAGCTTTCTTT.

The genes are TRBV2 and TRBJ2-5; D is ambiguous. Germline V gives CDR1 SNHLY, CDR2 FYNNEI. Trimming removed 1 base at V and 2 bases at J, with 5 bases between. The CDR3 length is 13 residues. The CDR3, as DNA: TGTGCCAGCAGTGAAGAAGTTCAAGAGACCCAGTACTTC. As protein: CASSEEVQETQYF.

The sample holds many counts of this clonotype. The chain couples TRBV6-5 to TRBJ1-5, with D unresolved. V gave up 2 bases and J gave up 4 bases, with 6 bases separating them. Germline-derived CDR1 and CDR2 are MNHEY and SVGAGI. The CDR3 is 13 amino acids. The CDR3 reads CASSYGANQPQHF. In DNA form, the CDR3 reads TGTGCCAGCAGTTACGGTGCAAATCAGCCCCAGCATTTT.

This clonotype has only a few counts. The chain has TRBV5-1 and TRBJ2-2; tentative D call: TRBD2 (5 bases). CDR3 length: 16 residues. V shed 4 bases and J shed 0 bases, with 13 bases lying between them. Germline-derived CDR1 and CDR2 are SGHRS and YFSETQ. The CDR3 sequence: CASSRGEASNTGELFF. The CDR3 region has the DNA TGCGCCAGCAGCCGGGGAGAAGCATCGAACACCGGGGAGCTGTTTTTT.